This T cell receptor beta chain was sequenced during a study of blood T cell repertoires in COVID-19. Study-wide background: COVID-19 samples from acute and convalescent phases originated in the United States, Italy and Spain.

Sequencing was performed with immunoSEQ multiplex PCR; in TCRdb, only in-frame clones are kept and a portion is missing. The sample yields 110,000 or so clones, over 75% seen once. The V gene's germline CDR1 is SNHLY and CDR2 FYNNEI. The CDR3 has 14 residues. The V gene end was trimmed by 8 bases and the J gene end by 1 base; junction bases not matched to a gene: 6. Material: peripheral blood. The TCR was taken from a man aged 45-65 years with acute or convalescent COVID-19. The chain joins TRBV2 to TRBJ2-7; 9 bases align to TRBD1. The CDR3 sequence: CASGQGLGSYEQYF. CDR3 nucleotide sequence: TGTGCCAGCGGACAGGGGTTGGGATCCTACGAGCAGTACTTC.